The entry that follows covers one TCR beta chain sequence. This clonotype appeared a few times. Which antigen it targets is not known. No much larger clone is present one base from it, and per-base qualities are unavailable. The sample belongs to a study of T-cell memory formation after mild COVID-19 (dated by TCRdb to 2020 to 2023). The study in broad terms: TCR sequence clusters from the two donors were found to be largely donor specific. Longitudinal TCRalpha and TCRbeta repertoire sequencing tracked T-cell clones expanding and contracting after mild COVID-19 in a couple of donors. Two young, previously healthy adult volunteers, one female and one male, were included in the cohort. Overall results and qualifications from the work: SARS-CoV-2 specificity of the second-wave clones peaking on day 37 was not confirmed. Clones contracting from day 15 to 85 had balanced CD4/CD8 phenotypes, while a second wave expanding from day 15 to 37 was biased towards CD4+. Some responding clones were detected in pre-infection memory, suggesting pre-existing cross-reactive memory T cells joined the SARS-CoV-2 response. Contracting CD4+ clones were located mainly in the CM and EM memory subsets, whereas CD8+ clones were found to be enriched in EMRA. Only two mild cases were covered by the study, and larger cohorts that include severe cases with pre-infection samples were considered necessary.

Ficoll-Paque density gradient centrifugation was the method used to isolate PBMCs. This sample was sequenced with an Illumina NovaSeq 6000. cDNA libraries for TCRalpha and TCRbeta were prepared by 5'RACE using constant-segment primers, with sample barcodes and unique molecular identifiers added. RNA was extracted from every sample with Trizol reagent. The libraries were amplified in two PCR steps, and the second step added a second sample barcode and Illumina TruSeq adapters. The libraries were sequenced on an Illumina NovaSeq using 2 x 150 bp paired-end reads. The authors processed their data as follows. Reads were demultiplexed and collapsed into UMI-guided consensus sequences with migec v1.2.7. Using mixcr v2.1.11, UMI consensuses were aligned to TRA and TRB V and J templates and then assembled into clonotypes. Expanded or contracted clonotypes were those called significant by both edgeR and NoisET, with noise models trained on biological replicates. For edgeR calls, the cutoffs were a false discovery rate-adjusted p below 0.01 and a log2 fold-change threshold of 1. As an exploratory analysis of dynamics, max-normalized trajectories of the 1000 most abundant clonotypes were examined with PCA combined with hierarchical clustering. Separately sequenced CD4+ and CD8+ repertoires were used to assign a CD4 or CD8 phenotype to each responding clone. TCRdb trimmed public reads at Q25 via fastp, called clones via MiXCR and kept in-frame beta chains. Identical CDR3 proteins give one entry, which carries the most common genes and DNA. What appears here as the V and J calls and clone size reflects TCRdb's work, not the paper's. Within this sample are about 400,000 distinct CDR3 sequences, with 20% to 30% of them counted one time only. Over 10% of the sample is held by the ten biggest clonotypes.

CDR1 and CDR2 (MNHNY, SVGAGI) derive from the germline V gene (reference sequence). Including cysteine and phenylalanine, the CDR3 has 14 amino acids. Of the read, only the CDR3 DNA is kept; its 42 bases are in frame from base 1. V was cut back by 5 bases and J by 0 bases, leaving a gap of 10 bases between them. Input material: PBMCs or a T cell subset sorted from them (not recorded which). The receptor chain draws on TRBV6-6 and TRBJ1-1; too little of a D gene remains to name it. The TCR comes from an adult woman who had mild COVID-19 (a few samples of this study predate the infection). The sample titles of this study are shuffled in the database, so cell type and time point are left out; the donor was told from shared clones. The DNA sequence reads TGTGCCAGCAGTAACGGTGGAATGAACACTGAAGCTTTCTTT. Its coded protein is CASSNGGMNTEAFF.